This is a list of T cell receptor beta chains from one sample in a study of cytotoxic CD8 clonotypes in ibrutinib-treated CLL. Clones were sequenced by immunoSEQ multiplex PCR, and TCRdb holds only the in-frame ones, with some missing. The data hold around 200,000 clones, with about 75% observed a single time. This specimen was PBMCs, taken after 12 months of ibrutinib treatment. The receptor source for this set is a human donor with chronic lymphocytic leukemia. The CDR3 runs from the conserved cysteine through the conserved F or W. Each record gives: V gene, J gene, D gene, clone size, CDR3 protein, CDR3 DNA. The D gene is left open where the match is weak. Clone sizes are given selectively: once, few, many, or a class where the clone is expanded.

>TRBV29-1|TRBJ2-5|-|-
CSVEVGETQYF
TGCAGCGTTGAAGTAGGTGAGACCCAGTACTTC
>TRBV29-1|TRBJ1-1|-|once
CSVEDRRSGEAFF
TGCAGCGTTGAAGATAGAAGGTCCGGGGAAGCTTTCTTT
>TRBV27|TRBJ2-2|-|-
CASRGTSKGGGELFF
TGTGCCAGCAGAGGGACTTCAAAAGGAGGCGGGGAGCTGTTTTTT
>TRBV6-1|TRBJ2-1|TRBD2|once
CASSENRGLFNEQFF
TGTGCCAGCAGTGAAAATCGGGGACTATTCAATGAGCAGTTCTTC
>TRBV9|TRBJ1-1|-|-
CASSVVQTAEAFF
TGTGCCAGCAGCGTAGTCCAGACCGCTGAAGCTTTCTTT
>TRBV6-5|TRBJ1-5|-|once
CASSYGPYQPQHF
TGTGCCAGCAGTTACGGGCCCTATCAGCCCCAGCATTTT
>TRBV5-1|TRBJ1-1|-|-
CASSLTMRLNTEAFF
TGCGCCAGCAGCTTGACCATGCGGTTGAACACTGAAGCTTTCTTT
>TRBV10-3|TRBJ1-2|TRBD1|-
CAISVEPGQGKEGYTF
TGTGCCATCAGTGTAGAACCGGGACAGGGTAAGGAGGGCTACACCTTC
>TRBV4-1|TRBJ1-1|TRBD1|-
CASSYDRGNTEAFF
TGCGCCAGCAGCTACGACAGGGGGAACACTGAAGCTTTCTTT
>TRBV6-1|TRBJ1-2|-|many
CASSETNDGYTF
TGTGCCAGCAGTGAGACCAACGATGGCTACACCTTC
>TRBV4-1|TRBJ1-3|TRBD1|-
CASSHDPFRGLSSGNTIYF
TGCGCCAGCAGCCACGACCCTTTCAGGGGGCTTTCCTCTGGAAACACCATATATTTT
>TRBV7-2|TRBJ2-7|TRBD2|-
CASSLSSGTPRLEQYF
TGTGCCAGCAGCTTATCTAGCGGAACCCCGCGACTCGAGCAGTACTTC
>TRBV27|TRBJ2-7|TRBD2|-
CASRALTSGSPHEQYF
TGTGCCAGCAGGGCCCTGACTAGCGGGAGCCCCCACGAGCAGTACTTC
>TRBV7-2|TRBJ2-7|TRBD2|-
CASSLRGLAGGPYEQYF
TGTGCCAGCAGCTTACGCGGACTAGCGGGAGGGCCCTACGAGCAGTACTTC
>TRBV7-9|TRBJ1-6|TRBD1|few
CASSLGQGETPLHF
TGTGCCAGCAGCTTAGGACAGGGAGAGACACCCCTCCACTTT
>TRBV9|TRBJ1-1|-|few
CASSVPRGTGEAFF
TGTGCCAGCAGCGTACCTCGGGGGACGGGCGAAGCTTTCTTT
>TRBV19|TRBJ1-3|TRBD1|-
CASSRDGQAPLSGNTIYF
TGTGCCAGTAGTAGAGACGGACAGGCCCCTCTTTCTGGAAACACCATATATTTT
>TRBV7-3|TRBJ1-5|TRBD1|-
CASSPGTVSEPQHF
TGTGCCAGCAGCCCAGGGACAGTAAGTGAGCCCCAGCATTTT
>TRBV19|TRBJ2-2|TRBD2|-
CASRSSGRGTGELFF
TGTGCCAGTAGGTCTAGCGGGAGAGGTACCGGGGAGCTGTTTTTT
>TRBV6-1|TRBJ1-5|-|-
CASSSPSQPQHF
TGTGCCAGCAGTTCCCCGAGTCAGCCCCAGCATTTT
>TRBV29-1|TRBJ1-2|TRBD1|-
CSVGAGGRGYGYTF
TGCAGCGTTGGGGCAGGGGGAAGGGGATATGGCTACACCTTC
>TRBV5-1|TRBJ2-5|-|-
CASSFGVFTDETQYF
TGCGCCAGCAGCTTTGGGGTTTTCACCGACGAGACCCAGTACTTC
>TRBV4-1|TRBJ2-1|TRBD2|-
CASSQSRTSANEQFF
TGCGCCAGCAGCCAAAGTAGGACTAGCGCGAATGAGCAGTTCTTC
>TRBV6-5|TRBJ1-6|-|few
CASSYSGQHRGSPLHF
TGTGCCAGCAGTTACTCTGGACAGCACCGTGGTTCACCCCTCCACTTT
>TRBV28|TRBJ2-3|-|few
CASSLGGSTDTQYF
TGTGCCAGCAGTTTAGGGGGGAGCACAGATACGCAGTATTTT
>TRBV29-1|TRBJ2-7|-|-
CSVEEGRPYEQYF
TGCAGCGTTGAAGAAGGCAGGCCCTACGAGCAGTACTTC
>TRBV7-2|TRBJ2-7|TRBD2|-
CASSTSGSNHEQYF
TGTGCCAGCAGCACAAGCGGGAGTAATCACGAGCAGTACTTC
>TRBV7-2|TRBJ1-5|-|few
CASRDGPNLNQPQHF
TGTGCCAGCAGGGACGGACCCAACCTCAATCAGCCCCAGCATTTT
>TRBV30|TRBJ2-5|-|-
CAWRSPSAGVLTQYF
TGTGCCTGGCGGAGTCCCTCCGCAGGCGTTTTGACCCAGTACTTC
>TRBV7-2|TRBJ2-1|TRBD2|few
CASRRLANEQFF
TGTGCCAGCAGAAGACTAGCAAATGAGCAGTTCTTC
>TRBV28|TRBJ2-6|-|-
CASSFVEAPRSQSSGANVLTF
TGTGCCAGCAGTTTTGTGGAGGCCCCCCGTTCTCAGAGCTCTGGGGCCAACGTCCTGACTTTC
>TRBV9|TRBJ1-2|-|few
CASSPGQVQDLQGYTF
TGTGCCAGCAGCCCCGGCCAAGTACAGGATTTACAGGGCTACACCTTC
>TRBV19|TRBJ1-2|-|-
CASSSGHFYGYTF
TGTGCCAGTAGTTCGGGACACTTCTATGGCTACACCTTC
>TRBV6-5|TRBJ1-5|-|-
CASRPSFGAGQPQHF
TGTGCCAGCAGGCCCTCTTTTGGGGCGGGGCAGCCCCAGCATTTT
>TRBV19|TRBJ1-2|TRBD1|-
CASSISTGTGYNYGYTF
TGTGCCAGTAGTATTTCCACCGGGACAGGATATAACTATGGCTACACCTTC
>TRBV18|TRBJ2-5|-|-
CASSPAARETQYF
TGTGCCAGCTCACCAGCTGCACGGGAGACCCAGTACTTC
>TRBV30|TRBJ1-1|-|-
CAWSVPVGNTEAFF
TGTGCCTGGAGTGTACCCGTAGGGAACACTGAAGCTTTCTTT
>TRBV5-1|TRBJ2-5|TRBD1|-
CASSTPGTGEETQYF
TGCGCCAGCAGCACCCCAGGGACAGGGGAAGAGACCCAGTACTTC
>TRBV18|TRBJ2-1|-|-
CASSPIPSSNEQFF
TGTGCCAGCTCACCAATCCCTAGCTCCAATGAGCAGTTCTTC
>TRBV9|TRBJ1-2|-|-
CASSAPGEGMAYGYTF
TGTGCCAGCAGCGCCCCCGGTGAGGGAATGGCCTATGGCTACACCTTC
>TRBV6-5|TRBJ2-7|-|-
CASSYELGTSYEQYF
TGTGCCAGCAGTTATGAACTAGGAACCTCCTACGAGCAGTACTTC
>TRBV7-2|TRBJ1-2|-|-
CASSLGTSNYGYTF
TGTGCCAGCAGCTTAGGCACGTCAAACTATGGCTACACCTTC
>TRBV2|TRBJ2-1|-|-
CASKRMTDNEQFF
TGTGCCAGCAAGCGCATGACTGACAATGAGCAGTTCTTC